This is a list of T cell receptor beta chains from one sample in a study of T-cell memory formation after mild COVID-19. TCRdb reprocessed the 5' RACE reads with MiXCR, giving one entry per CDR3 protein. The data contain roughly 380,000 distinct CDR3 sequences, 25% to 30% of them singletons. The sample consisted of PBMCs or a T cell subset sorted from them (not recorded which). The receptors here all came from an adult woman who had mild COVID-19 (a few samples of this study predate the infection). Cell type and time point are not known. Each CDR3 is given with its conserved first and last residue. The D gene is left open where the match is weak. Size is omitted from some rows. Given values are once, few, many or a class for expanded clones.

J gene	clone size	D gene	V gene	CDR3 DNA	CDR3 protein
TRBJ2-3	NA	TRBD2	TRBV20-1	TGCAGTGCTAGCCGAGCCCCCCTAGCGGTTAGCACAGATACGCAGTATTTT	CSASRAPLAVSTDTQYF
TRBJ2-3	few	NA	TRBV7-8	TGTGCCAGCAGCTTAGCGTCCACGCTGAGCACAGATACGCAGTATTTT	CASSLASTLSTDTQYF
TRBJ2-2	NA	TRBD1	TRBV5-6	TGTGCCAGCAGAAAAACAGGGGAAAGTCAACTCATCGGGGAGCTGTTTTTT	CASRKTGESQLIGELFF
TRBJ2-1	NA	NA	TRBV7-6	TGTGCCAGCAGCTCCCGCACGGGAAATGAGCAGTTCTTC	CASSSRTGNEQFF
TRBJ1-2	NA	TRBD1	TRBV20-1	TGCAGTGCTAGATCGCAGGGGGCTAACTATGGCTACACCTTC	CSARSQGANYGYTF
TRBJ2-3	few	NA	TRBV5-1	TGCGCCAGCAGCTTATCGGATGCTACGCAGTATTTT	CASSLSDATQYF
TRBJ2-2	few	TRBD2	TRBV7-9	TGTGCCAGCAGCCCCCGACACGGACTAGCGGGGGGATTCAACACCGGGGAGCTGTTTTTT	CASSPRHGLAGGFNTGELFF
TRBJ1-4	many	NA	TRBV5-6	TGTGCCAGCAGCTTGGCCGCAGGGCACAATGAAAAACTGTTTTTT	CASSLAAGHNEKLFF
TRBJ2-1	few	TRBD1	TRBV5-8	TGTGCCAGCAGCACGGGACAGGGGCACTACAATGAGCAGTTCTTC	CASSTGQGHYNEQFF
TRBJ1-2	NA	NA	TRBV3-1	TGTGCCAGCAGCCAAGAGACACAGGCTGCGGTCACCTTC	CASSQETQAAVTF
TRBJ1-4	NA	NA	TRBV4-1	TGCGCCAGCAGCCAATGGATGGAGCTGGGGGATGAAAAACTGTTTTTT	CASSQWMELGDEKLFF
TRBJ2-3	few	TRBD2	TRBV10-3	TGTGCCATCAGTGAGTCGCTCCTAGCGGGGCAGTTAGATACGCAGTATTTT	CAISESLLAGQLDTQYF
TRBJ1-1	NA	NA	TRBV20-1	TGCAGTGCTAGAGAGGGGATGGACACTGAAGCTTTCTTT	CSAREGMDTEAFF
TRBJ2-2	NA	NA	TRBV5-4	TGTGCCAGCAGCCTTCCTCAGAACACCGGGGAGCTGTTTTTT	CASSLPQNTGELFF
TRBJ2-3	NA	NA	TRBV29-1	TGCAGCGTTTGGGGGGCCCCAACTCCTAGCACAGATACGCAGTATTTT	CSVWGAPTPSTDTQYF
TRBJ1-5	NA	NA	TRBV2	TGTGCCAGCAGTGAAATGGGGGGGGCGCATCAGCCCCAGCATTTT	CASSEMGGAHQPQHF
TRBJ2-5	many	NA	TRBV15	TGTGCCACCAGTAGGGGACAAGAGACCCAGTACTTC	CATSRGQETQYF
TRBJ2-1	NA	NA	TRBV9	TGTGCCAGCAGCGTAGCTCAGAGCTCCTACAATGAGCAGTTCTTC	CASSVAQSSYNEQFF
TRBJ2-5	NA	TRBD2	TRBV9	TGTGCCAGCAGCCCGGGGACTAGCGGGGGGGCAAGGGAGACCCAGTACTTC	CASSPGTSGGARETQYF
TRBJ2-5	NA	TRBD2	TRBV7-2	TGTGCCAGCAGCTCGTTAGCGGGAGGGAGGGAGACCCAGTACTTC	CASSSLAGGRETQYF
TRBJ2-1	few	NA	TRBV7-9	TGTGCCAGCAGCCCCAGCGATTACTACGTCCATGAGCAGTTCTTC	CASSPSDYYVHEQFF
TRBJ2-3	NA	NA	TRBV25-1	TGTGCCAGCAGTGGGGTACAGGGCACAGATACGCAGTATTTT	CASSGVQGTDTQYF
TRBJ2-1	few	NA	TRBV5-1	TGCGCCAGCAGCTTGTGGGTGGTTGAGTCGGGCTCTCGAAGGGACAATGAGCAGTTCTTC	CASSLWVVESGSRRDNEQFF
TRBJ2-7	NA	NA	TRBV6-2/TRBV6-3	TGTGCCAGCAGTGCTATTCGGGACACGAGGAGCTCCTACGAGCAGTACTTC	CASSAIRDTRSSYEQYF
TRBJ2-3	few	NA	TRBV15	TGTGCCACCAGCAGAGACGTCTCAGATACGCAGTATTTT	CATSRDVSDTQYF
TRBJ1-1	NA	TRBD1	TRBV5-1	TGCGCCAGCAGACAGGGGGCGGGCAGCACTGAAGCTTTCTTT	CASRQGAGSTEAFF
TRBJ2-7	NA	TRBD1	TRBV29-1	TGCAGCGTTGTGGTCCCCGGGACAGGGGGAAACTCCTACGAGCAGTACTTC	CSVVVPGTGGNSYEQYF
TRBJ2-3	NA	NA	TRBV7-2	TGTGCCAGCAGCTTCTACGTTCGCACAGATACGCAGTATTTT	CASSFYVRTDTQYF
TRBJ2-5	NA	TRBD1	TRBV27	TGTGCCAGCAGTTATCGGGACAGCCAAGAGACCCAGTACTTC	CASSYRDSQETQYF
TRBJ2-5	NA	NA	TRBV10-3	TGTGCCATCAGTGAGTCACATCGTGGGCGCCCCTACTTC	CAISESHRGRPYF
TRBJ2-3	NA	NA	TRBV27	TGTGCCAGCAACCCTGTTGGGGGTGGAAGCACAGATACGCAGTATTTT	CASNPVGGGSTDTQYF
TRBJ2-7	NA	TRBD1	TRBV7-9	TGTGCCAGCAGCTTCCGGGACAGGGCCCACGAGCAGTACTTC	CASSFRDRAHEQYF
TRBJ2-1	NA	TRBD1	TRBV5-1	TGCGCCAGTATAAATGAGGGACAGGGGGCGCCGGGTGAGCAGTTCTTC	CASINEGQGAPGEQFF
TRBJ1-1	few	NA	TRBV18	TGTGCCAGCTCACCAGACACGGACATTGAAGCTTTCTTT	CASSPDTDIEAFF
TRBJ2-7	NA	TRBD1	TRBV5-1	TGCGCCAGCAGCTCGGGACAGGGTGGAGGCTACGAGCAGTACTTC	CASSSGQGGGYEQYF
TRBJ2-7	NA	NA	TRBV6-2/TRBV6-3	TGTGCCAGCGCACTACCGGCGGCCGAGCAGTACTTC	CASALPAAEQYF
TRBJ2-1	NA	TRBD2	TRBV20-1	TGCAGTGCTCCTAGCGGGAGGGTCCCTAATGAGCAGTTCTTC	CSAPSGRVPNEQFF
TRBJ2-7	NA	TRBD2	TRBV9	TGTGCCAGCAGCGTAGATCTAGCGGGGTCTATCGACGAGCAGTACTTC	CASSVDLAGSIDEQYF
TRBJ1-2	few	NA	TRBV20-1	TGCAGTGCTAGAGACGACAGACTCTATGGCTACACCTTC	CSARDDRLYGYTF
TRBJ1-1	many	NA	TRBV30	TGTGCCTGGAGTCGGGACACCATGAACACTGAAGCTTTCTTT	CAWSRDTMNTEAFF
TRBJ2-1	many	NA	TRBV12-3/TRBV12-4	TGTGCCAGCAGTCCGACAGGCGGCTCCTACAATGAGCAGTTCTTC	CASSPTGGSYNEQFF
TRBJ2-1	NA	NA	TRBV20-1	TGCAGTGCTGGATCTAGCGAATCCTACAATGAGCAGTTCTTC	CSAGSSESYNEQFF
TRBJ2-1	few	NA	TRBV7-9	TGTGCCAGCAGCAGTCCGATCGACCCCCCGGCGGTTGAGCAGTTCTTC	CASSSPIDPPAVEQFF
TRBJ2-7	NA	TRBD2	TRBV5-1	TGCGCCAGCAGCGTCGGGGGAGGGTTGTACGAGCAGTACTTC	CASSVGGGLYEQYF
TRBJ2-5	NA	NA	TRBV15	TGTGCCACCAGCAGAGGAGAGACCCAGTACTTC	CATSRGETQYF
TRBJ1-1	NA	TRBD1	TRBV29-1	TGCAGCGTGGGGACCGGGACAGGCAAATCTGAAGCTTTCTTT	CSVGTGTGKSEAFF